This TCR beta chain derives from a study of T cells in Graves' hyperthyroidism and ophthalmopathy. Study-level findings and limits: It was a median approximately 6 months before onset that the model predicted ophthalmopathy.

Note on this clonotype: Antigen specificity is unknown.

RNA transcripts yielded amplified TCR beta CDR3 regions. Using the HTBI primer set, a first-round RT-PCR was run on the TCR CDR3. TCRdb passed the multiplex PCR reads through MiXCR, listing each CDR3 protein once. Of some 720,000 distinct CDR3 sequences detected, about 15% appear once; the ten largest clones hold about 8.4%. The J segment lost 5 bases and the V segment lost 5 bases, leaving 9 bases of the junction unmatched. This CDR3 contains 15 residues. Germline CDR1 is DFQATT and CDR2 is SNEGSKA (reference sequence). Thyroid ultrasound, orbital computed tomography, clinical symptoms, and serum thyroxine and TRAb underpinned diagnoses.

The sequenced sample consisted of blood. The chain recombines TRBV20-1 with TRBJ2-5, with 12 bases aligning to TRBD2. The receptor was isolated from a man between 18 and 29 years old with Graves' hyperthyroidism. The CDR3 region is CSAAGLAGGRETQYF. The CDR3, as DNA: TGCAGTGCTGCTGGGCTAGCGGGAGGGAGGGAGACCCAGTACTTC.